Presented here are 20 T cell receptor beta chains from one specimen sequenced in a study of T cell responses to AZD1222 COVID-19 vaccine. Sequenced by immunoSEQ multiplex PCR; TCRdb stores in-frame clones only, minus some. The sample carries about 69,000 clones, around four fifths recorded once. The sequenced sample was peripheral blood, obtained 28 days after the second AZD1222 dose. These receptors were collected from an adult who received the AZD1222 COVID-19 vaccine.

The chain uses TRBV7-6 and TRBJ1-5, with TRBD1 as a possible D gene (5 bases). Trimming left V 4 bases short and J 3 bases short, with 10 bases between. This CDR3 is built from 14 residues. Germline V gene lookup returns CDR1 SGHVS and CDR2 FNYEAQ. The CDR3 sequence: CASSSSGPNQPQHF. CDR3 in DNA: TGTGCCAGCAGCTCGTCAGGGCCCAATCAGCCCCAGCATTTT.

The J gene is TRBJ1-5, the V gene TRBV18, with D perhaps TRBD1 (6 bases). This CDR3 has 13 residues. CDR1 is KGHSH, CDR2 LQKENI, per germline. V was clipped by 4 bases and J by 6 bases, with 10 bases between them. CDR3 in DNA: TGTGCCAGCTCACGGGGGGGCAGTCAGCCCCAGCATTTT. This gives the protein CASSRGGSQPQHF.

This chain connects TRBV6-5 to TRBJ1-5; D remains unclear. V was pared by 6 bases and J by 1 base, with 10 bases between. The CDR3 extends over 14 amino acids. Germline values: CDR1 MNHEY, CDR2 SVGAGI. Written as DNA, the CDR3 is TGTGCCAGCAGGGACGGATCCAGCAATCAGCCCCAGCATTTT. Its translation: CASRDGSSNQPQHF.

V and J are TRBV24-1 and TRBJ2-1; 7 bases agree with TRBD1. Per the germline V gene, CDR1 is KGHDR and CDR2 is SFDVKD. The V gene end was trimmed by 4 bases and the J gene end by 7 bases; junction bases not matched to a gene: 6. The CDR3 is 14 residues long. The CDR3 nucleotides are TGTGCCACCAGTGACCCCGGGACAGCTAATGAGCAGTTCTTC. Residues: CATSDPGTANEQFF.

V and J are TRBV21-1 and TRBJ2-1; the table assigns TRBD2, which was not confirmed against the DNA. TRBV21-1 is given as a pseudogene. The CDR3 runs to 15 residues. The CDR3 region is CASSKGGLSFNEQFF. The CDR3 nucleotides are TGTGCCAGCAGCAAGGGCGGACTCTCCTTCAATGAGCAGTTCTTC.

The DNA for the CDR3 is TGTGCCAGCAGTTCAACCCGGACCGGGGAGCTGTTTTTT. Its translation is CASSSTRTGELFF. The J gene is TRBJ2-2, the V gene TRBV6-5; D is unclear. The V and J ends lost 4 bases and 5 bases respectively, with 8 bases between them. This CDR3 contains 13 residues. CDR1 is MNHEY, CDR2 SVGAGI, per germline.

The chain joins TRBV6-5 to TRBJ2-7, with D possibly TRBD1 on 7 matching bases. Trimming removed 6 bases at V and 7 bases at J, with 13 bases between. Looked up from germline, CDR1 is MNHEY and CDR2 is SVGAGI. This CDR3 region has 12 residues. CDR3 residues: CASRKQGREQYF. The CDR3 DNA follows: TGTGCCAGCAGAAAACAGGGGAGGGAGCAGTACTTC.

J is TRBJ1-3 and V is TRBV6-1; TRBD1 matches at 8 bases. Per the germline V gene, CDR1 is MNHNS and CDR2 is SASEGT. V lost 1 base, J lost 3 bases, and 5 bases stayed unmatched. The CDR3 is made up of 16 amino acids. The CDR3 protein is CASSEGIGTGGNTIYF. The CDR3 DNA is TGTGCCAGCAGTGAAGGGATAGGGACAGGTGGAAACACCATATATTTT.

The rearrangement uses TRBV10-3 and TRBJ2-1; 11 positions agree with TRBD2. The V and J ends lost 6 bases and 6 bases, in that order; junction bases with no gene match: 7. CDR1 ENHRY and CDR2 SYGVKD come from the germline V gene. The CDR3 is made up of 15 amino acids. In DNA form, the CDR3 reads TGTGCCATCAGAATAGCGGGAGGGCCGGGCAATGAGCAGTTCTTC. Translated, it gives CAIRIAGGPGNEQFF.

The chain has TRBV5-1 and TRBJ2-7; no firm D call. Germline CDR1 is SGHRS and CDR2 is YFSETQ. Trimming cost V 0 bases and J 2 bases, with 9 bases left between them. This CDR3 comprises 14 residues. CDR3 bases: TGCGCCAGCAGCTTGGTGGCGGATACCTACGAGCAGTACTTC. Encoded protein: CASSLVADTYEQYF.

The rearrangement links TRBV28 to TRBJ2-3; 7 nucleotides agree with TRBD2. V dropped 2 bases and J dropped 6; count of bases not matched to a gene: 5. This CDR3 spans 14 amino acids. The germline V gene has CDR1 MDHEN and CDR2 SYDVKM. The CDR3 DNA reads as TGTGCCAGCAGTTTAGGGCGGGAGAGGGATACGCAGTATTTT. Encoded protein: CASSLGRERDTQYF.

The chain is built from TRBV7-9 and TRBJ1-4, with a possible D match to TRBD1 (6 bases). CDR1 and CDR2 (germline): SEHNR, FQNEAQ (reference sequence). The CDR3 runs to 13 residues. Trimming removed 4 bases at V and 5 bases at J, with 8 bases between. The CDR3 DNA reads as TGTGCCAGCAGCTCACAGGGAAATGAAAAACTGTTTTTT. Its translation is CASSSQGNEKLFF.

The chain couples TRBV11-3 to TRBJ2-3; D not resolved. Per the germline V gene, CDR1 is SGHNT and CDR2 is YENEEA. This CDR3 contains 13 residues. V lost 2 bases and J 4 bases, leaving 7 bases between the germline ends. The CDR3 spells CASSLRISDTQYF. The CDR3 DNA sequence: TGTGCCAGCAGCTTAAGGATCTCAGATACGCAGTATTTT.

The chain has TRBV30 and TRBJ1-1; D gene uncertain. CDR3 length: 11 amino acids. Germline loops: CDR1 GTSNPN, CDR2 SVGIG (reference sequence). DNA for the CDR3: TGTAGTGGGCAGGCTGACACTGAAGCTTTCTTT. Translation gives CSGQADTEAFF.

This clone was counted only a few times. The chain uses TRBV5-6 and TRBJ1-3; D is undetermined. CDR1 is SGHDT, CDR2 YYEEEE, per germline. V lost 3 bases, J lost 1 base, and 11 bases lay in between. The CDR3 contains 15 residues. CDR3 residues: CASSSFGQSGNTIYF. CDR3 coding DNA: TGTGCCAGCAGCTCGTTCGGGCAGTCTGGAAACACCATATATTTT.

V usage is TRBV14 and J usage is TRBJ2-2, with TRBD1 identical over 8 bases. The CDR3 consists of 13 residues. Trimming removed 5 bases from V and 7 bases from J; junction bases left unmatched: 3. Looked up from germline, CDR1 is SGHDN and CDR2 is FVKESK. In DNA form, the CDR3 reads TGTGCCAGCAGCGGACAGGGCATCGGGGAGCTGTTTTTT. Encoded protein: CASSGQGIGELFF.

J is TRBJ1-2 and V is TRBV29-1; 9 bases line up with TRBD1. CDR1 SQVTM and CDR2 ANQGSEA come from the germline V gene. V shed 4 bases, J shed 8 bases, and the junction held 11 bases outside the gene matches. CDR3 size: 14 residues. The chain's CDR3 is CSVGGDREGWGYTF. DNA for the CDR3: TGCAGCGTTGGTGGGGACAGGGAGGGATGGGGCTACACCTTC. Using reference TRBV29-1 and TRBJ1-2 for the parts outside the CDR3, the full variable domain is SAVISQKPSRDICQRGTSLTIQCQVDSQVTMMFWYRQQPGQSLTLIATANQGSEATYESGFVIDKFPISRPNLTFSTLTVSNMSPEDSSIYLCSVGGDREGWGYTFGSGTRLTVV.

The J gene is TRBJ2-1, the V gene TRBV29-1; TRBD2 agrees at 8 bases. J gave up 0 bases and V 4 bases, and 8 bases lay outside the gene matches. The CDR3 has 16 residues. Per the germline V gene, CDR1 is SQVTM and CDR2 is ANQGSEA. Here the CDR3 reads CSVGGLSGNSYNEQFF. CDR3 coding DNA: TGCAGCGTTGGAGGCCTTAGCGGGAACTCCTACAATGAGCAGTTCTTC.

The rearrangement links TRBV4-1 to TRBJ1-1; possibly TRBD1 for D (5 bases). The CDR3 consists of 15 residues. Germline V lookup: CDR1 MGHRA, CDR2 YSYEKL. The V end was cut by 0 bases, the J end by 3 bases, with 11 bases between. This CDR3 is CASSQEGKGHTEAFF. The CDR3, as DNA: TGCGCCAGCAGCCAAGAAGGAAAGGGACACACTGAAGCTTTCTTT.

The chain uses TRBV11-3 and TRBJ1-1, with no clear D. The germline CDR1 and CDR2 sequences are SGHNT and YENEEA. V lost 3 bases and J lost 1, with 6 bases in between. There are 13 residues in the CDR3. The CDR3 DNA sequence: TGTGCCAGCAGCTTCCACCAGAACACTGAAGCTTTCTTT. Translation gives CASSFHQNTEAFF.